A single sample gave rise to the 15 T cell receptor beta chains below, sequenced in a study of prognosis after radiotherapy for stage I lung cancer. By two-round multiplex PCR, the TCR beta CDR3 was amplified from genomic DNA. Each TRBV and TRBJ gene had its own primer in the first PCR round. Via MiXCR, TCRdb re-called the multiplex PCR reads, giving one row per CDR3 protein. The sample has about 26,000 distinct CDR3 sequences, just over 40% seen once. The sample was PBMCs, taken before or after stereotactic body radiation therapy (not recorded which). These receptors were obtained from a donor over 45 with non-small cell lung cancer.

This clonotype has a count of ten or more. The DNA of the CDR3 is TGTGCCAGCAGCTTAGATAAAGGGACAGATACGCAGTATTTT. It yields the protein CASSLDKGTDTQYF. V and J are TRBV7-8 and TRBJ2-3; D gene unclear. The length of the CDR3 is 14 residues. V lost 1 base to trimming and J lost 3 bases, with 8 bases between them. The germline V gene encodes CDR1 SGHVS and CDR2 FQNEAQ.

This clonotype was counted at least ten times. The chain's CDR3 is CASSLDLGGEKLFF. The CDR3 DNA sequence: TGTGCCAGCAGCTTAGATCTTGGGGGTGAAAAACTGTTTTTT. The chain uses TRBV11-2 and TRBJ1-4; possibly TRBD1 for D (5 bases). This CDR3 is 14 amino acids long. Between the trimmed V and J ends, which lost 0 bases and 7 bases, there was a span of 9 bases. Germline values: CDR1 SGHAT, CDR2 FQNNGV. Complete variable domain (other parts from reference TRBV11-2 and TRBJ1-4): EAGVAQSPRYKIIEKRQSVAFWCNPISGHATLYWYQQILGQGPKLLIQFQNNGVVDDSQLPKDRFSAERLKGVDSTLKIQPAKLEDSAVYLCASSLDLGGEKLFFGSGTQLSVL.

The sample holds many counts of this clonotype. This rearrangement joins TRBV5-4 to TRBJ2-6; D is unclear. The CDR3 runs to 15 residues. Germline CDR1 SGHNT, CDR2 YYREEE (reference sequence). Trimming took off 3 bases at V and 2 bases at J, with 9 bases between the two ends. The CDR3 loop reads CASSSGLAGANVLTF. The CDR3 DNA reads TGTGCCAGCAGCTCCGGGTTAGCTGGGGCCAACGTCCTGACTTTC.

The V and J genes are TRBV30 and TRBJ2-3; 7 positions match TRBD1. Germline CDR1 and CDR2: GTSNPN and SVGIG (reference sequence). The V and J ends lost 0 bases and 1 base, in that order; junction bases with no gene match: 1. This CDR3 has 14 residues. CDR3 protein: CAWSVGGGTDTQYF. CDR3 in DNA: TGTGCCTGGAGTGTAGGGGGCGGCACAGATACGCAGTATTTT.

The J gene is TRBJ1-1, the V gene TRBV12-3 or TRBV12-4; D is undetermined. Deletions cut 0 bases from V and 0 bases from J, with 2 bases between. The CDR3 spans 13 residues. The CDR3 coding sequence is TGTGCCAGCAGTTTAGCAGTGAACACTGAAGCTTTCTTT. It encodes CASSLAVNTEAFF.

Points on this clonotype: A read error may account for a junction end that differs from germline. The chain carries TRBV6-1 and TRBJ2-3; the D is unclear. This CDR3 is built from 14 residues. Per the germline V gene, CDR1 is MNHNS and CDR2 is SASEGT. CDR3 in amino acids: CSSSSPTWTDTQYF. The CDR3 coding sequence is TGTTCCAGCAGTAGCCCGACATGGACAGATACGCAGTATTTT.

This clonotype was seen only a few times. A single base separates this from a much larger clone, so it may be a read error. The J gene is TRBJ2-7, the V gene TRBV7-2, with 7 bases aligning to TRBD2. CDR1 SGHTA and CDR2 FQGNSA come from the germline V gene. The CDR3 spans 15 residues. The J segment lost 2 bases and the V segment lost 5 bases, leaving 9 bases of the junction unmatched. The CDR3 region is CASSPRAGYPYEQYF. The CDR3 DNA follows: TGTGCCAGCAGCCCGAGAGCGGGGTACCCCTACGAGCAGTACTTC. Supplemented by reference TRBV7-2 and TRBJ2-7, the full variable domain reads GAGVSQSPSNKVTEKGKDVELRCDPISGHTALYWYRQSLGQGLEFLIYFQGNSAPDKSGLPSDRFSAERTGGSVSTLTIQRTQQEDSAVYLCASSPRAGYPYEQYFGPGTRLTVT.

This clonotype was seen at least ten times. The chain recombines TRBV6-1 with TRBJ1-5; possibly TRBD1 for D (5 bases). V was trimmed by 0 bases and J by 9 bases, leaving 9 bases between them. The CDR3 extends over 13 amino acids. CDR1 is MNHNS, CDR2 SASEGT, per germline. The CDR3 loop is CASSEATGTPQHF. The CDR3 bases are TGTGCCAGCAGTGAAGCCACCGGGACGCCCCAGCATTTT.

Note on this clonotype: The likely explanation is a read error, given a far larger clone one base away. J is TRBJ2-3 and V is TRBV6-5; the match to TRBD2 covers 10 bases. The CDR3 runs to 14 residues. In germline, CDR1 is MNHEY, CDR2 SVGAGI. Trimming cost V 9 bases and J 0 bases; bases outside gene matches: 3. The CDR3 coding sequence is TGTGCCAGTATACTAGCGGGGAGCACAGATACGCAGTATTTT. Its protein is CASILAGSTDTQYF.

Only a few counts were recorded for this clonotype. A read error may explain this, as a much larger clone is one base away. The gene calls are TRBV10-3 and TRBJ2-1; D gene unclear. Germline loops: CDR1 ENHRY, CDR2 SYGVKD. This CDR3 has 14 residues. Trimming took off 9 bases at V and 11 bases at J, with 23 bases between the two ends. CDR3 nucleotide sequence: TGTGCCATTTCCCCGGTGGGGTCCCCCGGAAAGCAGTTCTTC. It is translated as CAISPVGSPGKQFF.

This chain uses TRBV20-1 with TRBJ2-3, with D tentatively TRBD2 (6 bases). The CDR3 is made up of 16 amino acids. The germline V and J ends were trimmed by 0 bases and 4 bases, with 17 bases remaining between them. Germline V gives CDR1 DFQATT, CDR2 SNEGSKA (reference sequence). The CDR3 coding sequence is TGCAGTGCTAGAGATATGGACTACCGGATGGCAGATACGCAGTATTTT. It specifies CSARDMDYRMADTQYF.

This clonotype has more than one count but fewer than ten. V usage is TRBV3-1 and J usage is TRBJ1-2, with D hard to call. Trimming left V 2 bases short and J 0 bases short, with 4 bases between. Germline values: CDR1 LGHDT, CDR2 YNNKEL (reference sequence). The CDR3 contains 13 residues. This CDR3 reads CASSQNANYGYTF. CDR3 DNA sequence: TGTGCCAGCAGCCAAAATGCTAACTATGGCTACACCTTC.

At least ten counts were recorded for this clonotype. It may be a read error: a sequence one base away is much more abundant. The chain links TRBV7-2 to TRBJ1-2, with D maybe TRBD1 (5 bases). CDR3 length: 14 residues. Germline V gene sequence: CDR1 SGHTA, CDR2 FQGNSA. In nucleotides, the CDR3 is TGTGTCAGCAAACTCGGGGCTTCTAACTATGGCTACACCTTC. It is translated as CVSKLGASNYGYTF.

The chain links TRBV7-2 to TRBJ2-2; D may be TRBD2 (7 bases). The CDR3 sequence is 18 residues long. Germline V gene sequence: CDR1 SGHTA, CDR2 FQGNSA. V shed 1 base and J shed 4 bases, with 19 bases lying between them. DNA for the CDR3: TGTGCCAGCAGCTTAGAACGGGCGGGAGACAGGTTCACCGGGGAGCTGTTTTTT. Its translation is CASSLERAGDRFTGELFF.

This clonotype has ten or more counts. V gene TRBV7-2 combines with J gene TRBJ1-1, with D perhaps matching TRBD1 (5 bases). The germline CDR1 and CDR2 sequences are SGHTA and FQGNSA. Trimming cost V 2 bases and J 5 bases, with 12 bases left between them. This CDR3 has 14 amino acids. CDR3 protein: CASSLTLGETEAFF. DNA for the CDR3: TGTGCCAGCAGCTTAACACTGGGGGAGACTGAAGCTTTCTTT.